These T cell receptor beta chains were read from a single sample in a study of cytomegalovirus exposure and HLA in healthy donors. Method: immunoSEQ multiplex PCR; TCRdb's copy keeps in-frame clones and lacks some. The sample lists fewer than 120,000 clones; roughly 78% were seen once. The sequenced material came from PBMCs. These receptors were obtained from a woman aged 25 to 39 in good health and CMV-seronegative. The CDR3 runs from the conserved cysteine through the conserved F or W. The order of the fields is V gene, clone size, J gene, D gene, CDR3 protein, CDR3 DNA. A D gene is named only where the DNA matches it firmly. Size tells how often a clone was seen (once, few, many) or the class of an expanded clone, and some rows leave it out.

>TRBV6-6|NA|TRBJ2-2|NA
CASSYLTGELFF
TGTGCCAGCAGTTACTTAACCGGGGAGCTGTTTTTT
>TRBV15|NA|TRBJ2-2|NA
CATSRDRNTGELFF
TGTGCCACCAGCAGAGATAGGAACACCGGGGAGCTGTTTTTT
>TRBV27|NA|TRBJ2-1|TRBD2
CAIRRGGDEQFF
TGTGCCATCAGGCGGGGGGGCGATGAGCAGTTCTTC
>TRBV6-1|NA|TRBJ1-6|NA
CASSEPSGSPANSPLHF
TGTGCCAGCAGTGAACCCTCCGGGAGCCCAGCTAATTCACCCCTCCACTTT
>TRBV2|NA|TRBJ2-1|TRBD2
CASSDKRGDYNEQFF
TGTGCCAGCAGTGACAAGCGGGGGGACTACAATGAGCAGTTCTTC
>TRBV25-1|NA|TRBJ2-5|TRBD1
CASNGQGVFQETQYF
TGTGCCAGCAATGGACAGGGTGTTTTCCAAGAGACCCAGTACTTC
>TRBV5-6|NA|TRBJ2-1|TRBD2
CASSPPRREGIVNNEQFF
TGTGCCAGCAGTCCCCCTCGGCGGGAGGGAATCGTTAACAATGAGCAGTTCTTC
>TRBV4-1|NA|TRBJ1-2|TRBD1
CASSLQGSAGYTF
TGCGCCAGCAGTCTACAGGGGTCTGCTGGCTACACCTTC
>TRBV4-3|NA|TRBJ2-5|NA
CASSQEAQLSRGETQYF
TGCGCCAGCAGCCAAGAGGCTCAACTCTCCCGGGGAGAGACCCAGTACTTC
>TRBV9|few|TRBJ2-3|NA
CASSVRGHNTDTQYF
TGTGCCAGCAGCGTGCGGGGGCACAACACAGATACGCAGTATTTT
>TRBV6-6|NA|TRBJ2-7|TRBD2
CASSYSTSGGYEQYF
TGTGCCAGCAGTTACTCGACTAGCGGGGGCTACGAGCAGTACTTC
>TRBV14|NA|TRBJ2-1|NA
CASTPFDSNYNEQFF
TGTGCCAGCACCCCCTTTGACAGTAACTACAATGAGCAGTTCTTC
>TRBV10-2|NA|TRBJ1-1|NA
CASSESIHTGTAEAFF
TGCGCCAGCAGTGAGTCGATTCACACAGGAACCGCTGAAGCTTTCTTT
>TRBV6-5|NA|TRBJ2-3|TRBD2
CASSPSGVSTDTQYF
TGTGCCAGCAGCCCGAGCGGGGTGAGCACAGATACGCAGTATTTT
>TRBV10-2|NA|TRBJ2-1|TRBD2
CASSDELARDNEQFF
TGCGCCAGCAGTGATGAACTAGCGCGAGACAATGAGCAGTTCTTC
>TRBV27|NA|TRBJ2-7|NA
CASSLLDRLYEQYF
TGTGCCAGCAGTTTACTCGACAGACTCTACGAGCAGTACTTC
>TRBV7-9|NA|TRBJ2-1|TRBD2
CASSIRTSSGEQFF
TGTGCCAGCAGCATCCGGACTAGCTCGGGTGAGCAGTTCTTC
>TRBV7-2|NA|TRBJ1-3|TRBD1
CASSSGTAGNTIYF
TGTGCCAGCAGCTCAGGGACAGCTGGAAACACCATATATTTT
>TRBV2|few|TRBJ1-2|NA
CASRRGAVNGYTF
TGTGCCAGCCGCCGTGGGGCCGTTAATGGCTACACCTTC
>TRBV4-1|NA|TRBJ2-2|TRBD2
CASSQDPVAGGRTGELFF
TGCGCCAGCAGCCAAGACCCCGTAGCGGGGGGGCGCACCGGGGAGCTGTTTTTT
>TRBV29-1|NA|TRBJ1-1|NA
CSVVEGRGTEAFF
TGCAGCGTTGTAGAGGGGAGAGGCACTGAAGCTTTCTTT
>TRBV6-5|once|TRBJ2-1|TRBD2
CASSRRLAGTLEQFF
TGTGCCAGCAGCCGCCGACTAGCGGGCACACTGGAGCAGTTCTTC
>TRBV6-5|NA|TRBJ2-5|NA
CASTGQETQYF
TGTGCCAGCACCGGCCAAGAGACCCAGTACTTC
>TRBV4-1|NA|TRBJ2-3|NA
CASSQARERPDTQYF
TGCGCCAGCAGCCAAGCACGGGAACGGCCAGATACGCAGTATTTT
>TRBV4-3|NA|TRBJ2-1|TRBD2
CASSQERETSGSNEQFF
TGCGCCAGCAGCCAAGAAAGGGAGACTAGCGGGAGTAATGAGCAGTTCTTC
>TRBV4-3|NA|TRBJ2-1|NA
CASSQDSAYNEQFF
TGCGCCAGCAGCCAAGATTCGGCCTACAATGAGCAGTTCTTC
>TRBV28|NA|TRBJ2-7|TRBD1
CASSTTLDRAVHNYWNF
TGTGCCAGCAGTACCACGCTCGACAGGGCTGTTCATAATTATTGGAACTTC
>TRBV5-4|NA|TRBJ1-2|TRBD1
CASTQGLDRGRSYGYTF
TGTGCCAGCACCCAAGGACTTGACAGGGGGCGTAGCTATGGCTACACCTTC
>TRBV9|NA|TRBJ1-2|NA
CASSVVVGASYTF
TGTGCCAGCAGCGTAGTCGTAGGAGCTAGCTACACCTTC
>TRBV5-6|NA|TRBJ2-3|TRBD2
CASSLGLAGGFPSTDTQYF
TGTGCCAGCAGCCTAGGACTAGCGGGAGGATTCCCTAGCACAGATACGCAGTATTTT
>TRBV9|NA|TRBJ1-1|NA
CASSAGYEAFF
TGTGCCAGCAGCGCCGGGTATGAAGCTTTCTTT
>TRBV6-5|few|TRBJ1-1|NA
CASRRGGDTEAFF
TGTGCCAGCAGGCGGGGTGGGGACACTGAAGCTTTCTTT
>TRBV27|NA|TRBJ1-1|NA
CASSLSANTEAFF
TGTGCCAGCAGTTTATCGGCCAACACTGAAGCTTTCTTT
>TRBV6-5|NA|TRBJ1-1|NA
CASRPQVGWSTEAFF
TGTGCCAGCAGACCCCAAGTGGGCTGGTCCACTGAAGCTTTCTTT
>TRBV30|NA|TRBJ2-7|NA
CAWSVRHVIDEQYF
TGTGCCTGGAGTGTACGACATGTAATCGACGAGCAGTACTTC
>TRBV28|NA|TRBJ2-5|NA
CASKKSGALETQYF
TGTGCCAGCAAAAAGTCAGGGGCCCTGGAGACCCAGTACTTC
>TRBV2|NA|TRBJ2-2|TRBD1
CASSEGGQGIGELFF
TGTGCCAGCAGTGAAGGGGGACAGGGGATCGGGGAGCTGTTTTTT
>TRBV7-9|NA|TRBJ1-2|TRBD1
CASEGQGGDGYTF
TGTGCCAGCGAGGGGCAGGGGGGTGATGGCTACACCTTC
>TRBV28|NA|TRBJ2-7|NA
CASSLQVLYEQYF
TGTGCCAGCAGCTTACAAGTACTCTACGAGCAGTACTTC
>TRBV28|NA|TRBJ2-2|TRBD2
CASSLVGGTGELFF
TGTGCCAGCAGTTTGGTGGGAGGGACCGGGGAGCTGTTTTTT
>TRBV4-3|NA|TRBJ2-4|NA
CASSQDFPEAKNIQYF
TGCGCCAGCAGCCAAGACTTTCCAGAAGCCAAAAACATTCAGTACTTC
>TRBV30|NA|TRBJ1-2|NA
CAWSARVLGEGNYGYTF
TGTGCCTGGAGCGCCCGAGTTTTGGGGGAGGGTAACTATGGCTACACCTTC
>TRBV28|NA|TRBJ1-2|NA
CATRRDYSYTF
TGTGCCACAAGACGTGACTATAGCTACACCTTC
>TRBV30|NA|TRBJ2-1|TRBD2
CACLLAGSYNEQFF
TGTGCCTGCCTGCTAGCGGGATCCTACAATGAGCAGTTCTTC
>TRBV15|NA|TRBJ1-4|NA
CATSRDSVGKLFF
TGTGCCACCAGCAGAGATTCGGTCGGAAAACTGTTTTTT
>TRBV25-1|NA|TRBJ2-7|NA
CASSRPDKAYEQYF
TGTGCCAGCAGCCGACCGGACAAAGCCTACGAGCAGTACTTC
>TRBV21-1|NA|TRBJ2-7|NA
CASSQRGGRPDEQYF
TGTGCCAGCAGCCAAAGGGGGGGGAGACCCGACGAGCAGTACTTC
>TRBV28|NA|TRBJ2-5|TRBD2
CASSLLSGGTQYF
TGTGCCAGCAGTTTATTAAGCGGGGGGACCCAGTACTTC
>TRBV15|NA|TRBJ2-7|NA
CATSRDRSESYEQYF
TGTGCCACCAGCAGAGACAGGTCGGAATCCTACGAGCAGTACTTC
>TRBV11-2|NA|TRBJ1-2|NA
CASSSAIGGGYGYTF
TGTGCCAGCAGCTCCGCCATTGGGGGCGGCTATGGCTACACCTTC
>TRBV28|NA|TRBJ2-1|TRBD2
CASSLLGTSGNNEQFF
TGTGCCAGCAGTTTACTCGGGACTAGCGGAAACAATGAGCAGTTCTTC